This entry lists 9 T cell receptor beta chains sequenced from one sample in a study of cytotoxic CD8 clonotypes in ibrutinib-treated CLL. Only in-frame clones appear in the TCRdb table, and some are missing; sequencing was by immunoSEQ multiplex PCR. This sample has about 50,000 clones, with roughly 71% found just once. Sequenced material: PBMCs, taken after 12 months of ibrutinib treatment. These receptors all stem from a human donor with chronic lymphocytic leukemia.

The chain combines TRBV7-6 with TRBJ2-3, with D possibly being TRBD2 (5 bases). CDR3 length: 15 amino acids. From germline, CDR1 is SGHVS and CDR2 FNYEAQ. Trimming shortened V by 3 bases and J by 2 bases, and 12 bases separated the two germline ends. This chain's CDR3 is CASSFSDGNTDTQYF. CDR3 DNA sequence: TGTGCCAGCAGCTTTTCGGACGGGAACACAGATACGCAGTATTTT.

The chain carries TRBV4-3 and TRBJ1-5; tentatively, D is TRBD1 (5 bases). Germline CDR1 LGHNA, CDR2 YSLEER. The ends were cut back, 1 base at V and 1 base at J, with 17 bases in the middle. The CDR3 is 18 residues long. The CDR3 nucleotides are TGCGCCAGCAGCCAAGGGGCCGGGAAGGGGAGCAGCAATCAGCCCCAGCATTTT. Amino acids: CASSQGAGKGSSNQPQHF.

This clone was found a few times. This chain connects TRBV11-2 to TRBJ2-2; maybe TRBD2 (5 bases). V dropped 0 bases and J dropped 3 bases, with 8 bases sitting between them. The V gene's germline CDR1 is SGHAT and CDR2 FQNNGV. The CDR3 is 15 residues long. The CDR3, as DNA: TGTGCCAGCAGCTTAGATAGCGTTGACACCGGGGAGCTGTTTTTT. Its protein is CASSLDSVDTGELFF.

This clone has only a few counts. The CDR3 spells CASSLDSYTEAFF. In nucleotides, the CDR3 is TGTGCCAGTAGCCTGGACAGCTACACTGAAGCTTTCTTT. The chain carries TRBV19 and TRBJ1-1; maybe TRBD1 (6 bases). The CDR3 has 13 amino acids. The germline gives CDR1 LNHDA, CDR2 SQIVND (reference sequence). The V gene lost 6 bases and the J gene lost 3 bases, with 11 bases spanning the gap.

The chain joins TRBV30 to TRBJ1-2, with a possible D match to TRBD1 (6 bases). The CDR3 spans 14 residues. The germline CDR1 and CDR2 sequences are GTSNPN and SVGIG (reference sequence). V dropped 5 bases and J dropped 7 bases, with 20 bases sitting between them. CDR3 nucleotides: TGTGCCTGGGGAGACAGGTCCCTAATGGGTGGCTACACCTTC. Translated, it gives CAWGDRSLMGGYTF.

The chain has TRBV2 and TRBJ2-2; 7 bases align to TRBD1. This CDR3 has 13 amino acids. Germline V lookup: CDR1 SNHLY, CDR2 FYNNEI. After removal of 8 bases from V and 5 bases from J, the junction contained 5 bases not matched to a gene. The CDR3, as DNA: TGTGCCAGCGGGGACAGTCGAACCGGGGAGCTGTTTTTT. Translation: CASGDSRTGELFF.

J is TRBJ2-2 and V is TRBV2, with D perhaps matching TRBD1 (7 bases). Trimming pared 4 bases from V and 7 bases from J, leaving 10 bases between. This CDR3 is built from 13 residues. Germline CDR1 SNHLY, CDR2 FYNNEI. For the CDR3, the DNA is TGTGCCAGCAGTGCGCAGGGGGGCGGGGAGCTGTTTTTT. Its protein is CASSAQGGGELFF. Based on the CDR3 plus reference TRBV2 and TRBJ2-2, the full variable domain is EPEVTQTPSHQVTQMGQEVILRCVPISNHLYFYWYRQILGQKVEFLVSFYNNEISEKSEIFDDQFSVERPDGSNFTLKIRSTKLEDSAMYFCASSAQGGGELFFGEGSRLTVL.

The J gene is TRBJ1-5, the V gene TRBV7-8; 8 bases agree with TRBD1. J gave up 3 bases and V 1 base, and 11 bases lay outside the gene matches. The CDR3 is 18 amino acids. CDR1 SGHVS and CDR2 FQNEAQ come from the germline V gene. The CDR3 here is CASSLGTGGPMDNQPQHF. For the CDR3, the DNA is TGTGCCAGCAGCTTAGGAACAGGGGGTCCGATGGACAATCAGCCCCAGCATTTT.

The chain is built from TRBV9 and TRBJ1-2; 7 bases are shared with TRBD1. Germline V gene data show CDR1 as SGDLS and CDR2 as YYNGEE. The V gene end was trimmed by 3 bases and the J gene end by 5 bases; junction bases not matched to a gene: 10. The CDR3 length is 15 residues. The CDR3 nucleotides read TGTGCCAGCAGCGCAGGGTCCGGGACAGAGTATGGCTACACCTTC. Its translation: CASSAGSGTEYGYTF.